This entry describes one T cell receptor beta chain. The antigen remains unidentified. Sample-barcoded 5' priming and a J-beta primer mix drove a second PCR of 7 to 11 cycles. Every individual sample yielded 2.5 million or more paired-end reads (each containing CDR3). MiXCR, applied by TCRdb to the 5' RACE reads, yields one record per CDR3 protein. This table holds hundreds of thousands of distinct CDR3 sequences, under 25% found once. These data are taken from a study of blood T cells in healthy people across ages. The CDR3 is 15 residues long. Germline V gene sequence: CDR1 GTSNPN, CDR2 SVGIG (reference sequence). Trimming shortened V by 2 bases and J by 1 base, and 14 bases separated the two germline ends. Study results and limitations: It was found that TCR beta diversity correlated strongly with the percentage of naive T cells. Any changes in expanded clonotypes were possibly confounded, as donor CMV status remained unknown.

The chain carries TRBV30 and TRBJ1-1; D is undetermined. The sequenced sample consisted of blood. This TCR was sampled from a man between 65 and 85 years old in good health. The CDR3 protein is CAWSPSGLGNTEAFF. CDR3 nucleotides: TGTGCCTGGAGTCCCTCCGGGTTGGGGAACACTGAAGCTTTCTTT.